These 28 T cell receptor beta chains share one sample of origin, sequenced in a study of CD8 T cells in Susac syndrome. Roughly 0.45 to 1 ug RNA was reverse transcribed with random hexamers. TCRdb analysed the immunoSEQ multiplex PCR reads with MiXCR anew, one entry per CDR3 protein. The data show roughly 130,000 distinct CDR3 sequences, about 95% seen once. Sequencing used CD4+ T cells from PBMCs. These receptors all come from a human donor in good health.

The rearrangement links TRBV29-1 to TRBJ1-1, with D unclear. Germline assignment: CDR1 SQVTM and CDR2 ANQGSEA. This CDR3 comprises 13 residues. Between the trimmed V and J ends, which lost 5 bases and 3 bases, there was a span of 13 bases. The CDR3 nucleotides read TGCAGCGTTCGCAAGGATGGGGACACTGAAGCTTTCTTT. Its protein is CSVRKDGDTEAFF.

The J gene is TRBJ2-5, the V gene TRBV10-3; 8 nucleotides align to TRBD2. The CDR3 totals 16 residues. Losses at the gene ends were 3 bases for V and 5 bases for J; bases not matched to a gene: 11. Germline CDR1 is ENHRY and CDR2 is SYGVKD. In DNA form, the CDR3 reads TGTGCCATCAGTGAAGCTGCCCCGGGACTAGGGGAGACCCAGTACTTC. Translated: CAISEAAPGLGETQYF.

The CDR3 DNA reads TGTGCCAGCTCTCCTCTACCTGGACAGAACACTGAAGCTTTCTTT. Amino acid sequence: CASSPLPGQNTEAFF. The genes are TRBV18 and TRBJ1-1, with D possibly TRBD1 on 5 matching bases. CDR3 length: 15 amino acids. The V gene's germline CDR1 is KGHSH and CDR2 LQKENI. Trimming stripped 6 bases from V and 1 base from J, with 15 bases between.

CDR3 DNA sequence: TGTGCCAGCAGTAACCGTTGGCAGGGGTCCTACGAGCAGTACTTC. Protein product: CASSNRWQGSYEQYF. V usage is TRBV28 and J usage is TRBJ2-7, with D perhaps TRBD1 (6 bases). Trimming removed 5 bases at V and 1 base at J, with 15 bases between. Germline V gives CDR1 MDHEN, CDR2 SYDVKM. The CDR3 length is 15 residues.

The genes are TRBV29-1 and TRBJ2-2; D assignment may be TRBD1 or TRBD2 (5 bases each). Germline V gene lookup returns CDR1 SQVTM and CDR2 ANQGSEA. Trimming cost V 3 bases and J 4 bases, with 9 bases left between them. The CDR3 is 13 amino acids. CDR3 amino acids: CSVEGTFTGELFF. The CDR3 DNA sequence: TGCAGCGTTGAGGGGACGTTCACCGGGGAGCTGTTTTTT.

The DNA for the CDR3 is TGTGCCAGCAGTGGGAGGGCGGCAGTTAGAACCGGGGAGCTGTTTTTT. Its protein is CASSGRAAVRTGELFF. This sequence joins TRBV2 and TRBJ2-2; weak D call: TRBD2 (6 bases). The V gene's germline CDR1 is SNHLY and CDR2 FYNNEI. The V gene lost 4 bases and the J gene lost 5 bases, with 17 bases spanning the gap. The CDR3 is made up of 16 amino acids.

This rearrangement joins TRBV18 to TRBJ2-5; D is perhaps TRBD1 (6 bases). Germline V gives CDR1 KGHSH, CDR2 LQKENI. V was shortened by 3 bases and J by 5 bases, with 16 bases between the two germline ends. The CDR3 sequence is 15 residues long. Written as DNA, the CDR3 is TGTGCCAGCTCACCCCAATTGGACAGTGCGGAGACCCAGTACTTC. Protein sequence: CASSPQLDSAETQYF.

The chain is built from TRBV7-2 and TRBJ2-5; tentative D call: TRBD2 (6 bases). There are 14 residues in the CDR3. Germline V gene lookup returns CDR1 SGHTA and CDR2 FQGNSA. The germline V and J ends were trimmed by 4 bases and 1 base, with 10 bases remaining between them. This chain's CDR3 is CASSSRAGQETQYF. CDR3 bases: TGTGCCAGCAGCTCTAGAGCGGGCCAAGAGACCCAGTACTTC.

This chain connects TRBV4-2 to TRBJ2-5; TRBD1 is a possible D gene (5 bases). Germline CDR1 reads LGHNA; CDR2 reads YNFKEQ. The V end was cut by 4 bases, the J end by 4 bases, with 16 bases between. This CDR3 comprises 15 residues. CDR3 loop: CASSPRVALRETQYF. The CDR3 region has the DNA TGTGCCAGCAGCCCCAGGGTGGCACTCCGAGAGACCCAGTACTTC.

V is TRBV19 and J is TRBJ2-1; D ambiguous. Trimming took off 6 bases at V and 8 bases at J, with 8 bases between the two ends. The CDR3 is 11 amino acids. Looked up from germline, CDR1 is LNHDA and CDR2 is SQIVND (reference sequence). CDR3 sequence: CASSGHHEQFF. CDR3 bases: TGTGCCAGTAGCGGCCATCATGAGCAGTTCTTC.

The V and J genes are TRBV25-1 and TRBJ1-1; 8 bases align to TRBD1. The germline V gene encodes CDR1 MGHDK and CDR2 SYGVNS. The ends lost 1 base at V and 5 bases at J; junction bases unmatched: 9. CDR3 length: 16 residues. The CDR3 DNA reads as TGTGCCAGCAGTGAATGGCAGGGGGCGGAAGAAACTGAAGCTTTCTTT. This sequence encodes CASSEWQGAEETEAFF. Full variable domain (rest looked up from reference TRBV25-1 and TRBJ1-1): EADIYQTPRYLVIGTGKKITLECSQTMGHDKMYWYQQDPGMELHLIHYSYGVNSTEKGDLSSESTVSRIRTEHFPLTLESARPSHTSQYLCASSEWQGAEETEAFFGQGTRLTVV.

This clonotype was observed a single time. This chain joins TRBV6-6 and TRBJ2-2; TRBD2 matches 8 bases. Per germline, CDR1 MNHNY and CDR2 SVGAGI (reference sequence). This CDR3 comprises 15 residues. Trimming took 6 bases from V and 3 from J; bases not matched to a gene: 6. The chain's CDR3 is CASSSGLVYTGELFF. CDR3 bases: TGTGCCAGCAGCTCGGGACTAGTCTACACCGGGGAGCTGTTTTTT.

V gene TRBV29-1 combines with J gene TRBJ2-5, with D perhaps matching TRBD2 (6 bases). With 4 bases removed from V and 5 bases from J, the gap between germline ends came to 8 bases. The CDR3 runs to 11 residues. Germline CDR1 SQVTM, CDR2 ANQGSEA. As DNA, the CDR3 is TGCAGCGTTGCTGGAGGGGAGACCCAGTACTTC. This translates into CSVAGGETQYF.

This CDR3 reads CASSHGTGEQPQHF. The CDR3 nucleotides are TGTGCCAGCAGCCACGGGACAGGGGAACAGCCCCAGCATTTT. The chain links TRBV3-1 to TRBJ1-5; 10 bases are shared with TRBD1. V lost 3 bases to trimming and J lost 7 bases; unmatched junction nucleotides: 3. The CDR3 is made up of 14 amino acids. From germline, CDR1 is LGHDT and CDR2 YNNKEL (reference sequence).

The J gene is TRBJ2-7, the V gene TRBV10-3, with D possibly called TRBD1 or TRBD2 (6 bases each). The CDR3 is 13 residues long. Between the trimmed V and J ends, which lost 7 bases and 4 bases, there was a span of 14 bases. From germline, CDR1 is ENHRY and CDR2 SYGVKD. CDR3 protein: CAINAGGAYEQYF. In DNA, the CDR3 is TGTGCCATCAATGCCGGGGGCGCGTACGAGCAGTACTTC.

This chain links TRBV15 with TRBJ2-3; no reliable D call. The CDR3 has 14 residues. Germline CDR1 and CDR2: LNHNV and YYDKDF (reference sequence). With 5 bases removed from V and 0 bases from J, the gap between germline ends came to 9 bases. The CDR3 nucleotides are TGTGCCACCAGCTTGTCGGACAGCACAGATACGCAGTATTTT. Translation gives CATSLSDSTDTQYF.

This chain links TRBV9 with TRBJ2-7; D remains unclear. The CDR3 loop spans 16 amino acids. From germline, CDR1 is SGDLS and CDR2 YYNGEE. Trimming stripped 3 bases from V and 2 bases from J, with 18 bases between. The CDR3 DNA follows: TGTGCCAGCAGCGCCGGAACTGCGGACGGAACCTACGAGCAGTACTTC. As protein: CASSAGTADGTYEQYF.

This chain joins TRBV6-1 and TRBJ2-6; TRBD1 matches at 9 bases. This CDR3 is 17 amino acids long. J was trimmed by 0 bases and V by 6 bases; bases with no gene match: 6. Germline assignment: CDR1 MNHNS and CDR2 SASEGT. CDR3 nucleotides: TGTGCCAGCAGGGGACAGGGTGGACTCTCTGGGGCCAACGTCCTGACTTTC. Protein product: CASRGQGGLSGANVLTF.

This clonotype was seen a single time. The V gene is TRBV4-1, the J gene TRBJ1-1; D call uncertain. The CDR3 is 14 residues long. V dropped 1 base and J dropped 1 base, with 7 bases sitting between them. CDR1 and CDR2 (germline): MGHRA, YSYEKL. In DNA, the CDR3 is TGCGCCAGCAGCCAAGGACGTGCGAACACTGAAGCTTTCTTT. This translates into CASSQGRANTEAFF.

This clonotype occurred once. CDR3 coding DNA: TGTGCCAGCAGACCCGGGACTTTCAACACCGGGGAGCTGTTTTTT. Its translation is CASRPGTFNTGELFF. The chain combines TRBV2 with TRBJ2-2; TRBD2 is a possible D gene (6 bases). CDR1 is SNHLY and CDR2 is FYNNEI in the germline V gene. The CDR3 totals 15 residues. The ends were cut back, 6 bases at V and 2 bases at J, with 13 bases in the middle.

The chain combines TRBV20-1 with TRBJ2-3; D is undetermined. The CDR3 consists of 13 residues. The germline CDR1 and CDR2 sequences are DFQATT and SNEGSKA (reference sequence). V lost 6 bases and J lost 1, with 11 bases in between. Here the CDR3 DNA reads TGCAGTGCCATTCGGTCGGGCACAGATACGCAGTATTTT. It yields the protein CSAIRSGTDTQYF.

The V gene is TRBV5-1, the J gene TRBJ2-7, with D possibly matching TRBD2 (6 bases). The ends were cut back, 0 bases at V and 5 bases at J, with 12 bases in the middle. Germline CDR1 is SGHRS and CDR2 is YFSETQ. This CDR3 region has 14 residues. The CDR3 sequence is CASSLAGELNEQYF. CDR3 DNA sequence: TGCGCCAGCAGCTTGGCGGGGGAGCTGAACGAGCAGTACTTC.

The gene calls are TRBV6-2 or TRBV6-3 and TRBJ1-5; no reliable D call. V gave up 0 bases and J gave up 2 bases, with 11 bases separating them. Germline loops: CDR1 MNHEY, CDR2 SVGEGT. This CDR3 spans 16 amino acids. This chain's CDR3 is CASSYSSRSGNQPQHF. The CDR3 coding sequence is TGTGCCAGCAGTTACTCGAGCAGATCGGGCAATCAGCCCCAGCATTTT.

The chain uses TRBV4-2 and TRBJ2-3; tentative D call: TRBD1 (5 bases). The CDR3 runs to 16 residues. V was pared by 4 bases and J by 1 base, with 15 bases between. Germline assignment: CDR1 LGHNA and CDR2 YNFKEQ. The CDR3 DNA is TGTGCCAGCAGCCCTCTGGGGAAACAGGGCACAGATACGCAGTATTTT. Amino acids: CASSPLGKQGTDTQYF.

As for this clonotype: The junction departs from germline at one end; a sequencing error may be responsible. The rearrangement joins TRBV28 to TRBJ2-7; TRBD1 aligns across 7 bases. The CDR3 sequence is 12 residues long. Germline V lookup: CDR1 MDHEN, CDR2 SYDVKM. The CDR3 spells CASTLNRGSAVF. The CDR3 nucleotides read TGTGCCAGCACCTTGAACAGGGGCTCGGCCGTCTTC.

The chain has TRBV28 and TRBJ2-7; TRBD1 might be the D (5 bases). CDR1 and CDR2 from the germline V gene are MDHEN and SYDVKM. This CDR3 comprises 13 residues. V shed 3 bases and J shed 2 bases, with 8 bases lying between them. The CDR3 region has the DNA TGTGCCAGCAGTTTGACAGTTCCCTACGAGCAGTACTTC. Protein product: CASSLTVPYEQYF.

The CDR3 DNA follows: TGTGCCAGCTCCCCCGTGCCCGGGGAGACCCAGTACTTC. Protein: CASSPVPGETQYF. The chain has TRBV6-5 and TRBJ2-5; D gene uncertain. V dropped 8 bases and J dropped 5 bases, with 15 bases sitting between them. The CDR3 is 13 residues long. Germline V gene data show CDR1 as MNHEY and CDR2 as SVGAGI.

This clonotype was picked up one time. The chain joins TRBV29-1 to TRBJ2-3; 11 nucleotides line up with TRBD2. Trimming took 5 bases from V and 4 from J; bases not matched to a gene: 8. Germline CDR1 and CDR2: SQVTM and ANQGSEA. The CDR3 extends over 15 amino acids. CDR3 nucleotide sequence: TGCAGCGTTCCCCGACTAGCGGGAAAGGCAGATACGCAGTATTTT. Its protein is CSVPRLAGKADTQYF.